These 25 T cell receptor beta chains originate from one sample sequenced in a study of CD4 and CD8 cells across lung adenocarcinoma regions. TCRdb re-derived calls from the PCR reads in MiXCR, one entry per CDR3 protein. The table records about 8,400 distinct CDR3 sequences, roughly 56% of them present only once. What was sequenced was CD4+ T cells from the center of a lung tumor. The receptors come from a female donor with lung adenocarcinoma. The CD4 and CD8 labels of this study may be unreliable.

The CDR3 here is CARERGGTDTQYF. The CDR3 bases are TGTGCCAGGGAGCGAGGGGGCACAGACACGCAGTACTTC. This chain joins TRBV6-1 and TRBJ2-3; the match to TRBD1 covers 7 bases. TRBJ2-7 explains the end of the DNA better; the J call may be wrong. The CDR3 sequence is 13 residues long. Germline CDR1 MNHNS, CDR2 SASEGT.

With regard to this clonotype: An end of the junction differs from the germline gene, which may be a read error. This rearrangement joins TRBV6-1 to TRBJ2-5; either TRBD1 or TRBD2 may supply D (5 bases each). This CDR3 spans 13 amino acids. CDR1 is MNHNS and CDR2 is SASEGT in the germline V gene. The CDR3: CASSEWGSRLRVF. CDR3 DNA: TGTGCCAGCAGTGAGTGGGGGAGCAGGCTTAGGGTCTTC.

The V and J genes are TRBV10-1 and TRBJ2-3, with 7 nucleotides matching TRBD2. V shed 8 bases, J shed 4 bases, and the junction held 12 bases outside the gene matches. This CDR3 comprises 15 residues. Germline CDR1 and CDR2: WNHNN and SYGVQD (reference sequence). The CDR3 sequence: CASAGDAAVADTQYF. Written as DNA, the CDR3 is TGCGCCAGCGCGGGGGATGCGGCAGTGGCAGATACGCAGTATTTT.

In the case of this clonotype: Relative to the germline gene, one junction end is altered; a read error may explain this. The V gene is TRBV27, the J gene TRBJ2-5; D is perhaps TRBD1 or TRBD2 (6 bases each). This CDR3 has 15 amino acids. In germline, CDR1 is MNHEY, CDR2 SMNVEV (reference sequence). CDR3 sequence: CASTNGGGDQETQYF. The CDR3 bases are TGTGCCAGCACCAACGGGGGCGGTGACCAAGAGACTCAGTACTTC.

This clonotype qualifies as large. The chain is built from TRBV10-3 and TRBJ2-1; 7 positions agree with TRBD2. The V and J ends lost 7 bases and 3 bases, in that order; junction bases with no gene match: 3. The CDR3 is 13 amino acids. Germline values: CDR1 ENHRY, CDR2 SYGVKD. The CDR3 spells CAINGEGYNEQFF. CDR3 nucleotides: TGTGCCATCAACGGGGAGGGCTACAATGAGCAGTTCTTC.

This clonotype is large by share. The gene calls are TRBV24-1 and TRBJ2-1, with 7 bases lining up with TRBD1. CDR1 and CDR2 (germline): KGHDR, SFDVKD. The CDR3 contains 14 residues. J was trimmed by 10 bases and V by 0 bases; bases with no gene match: 5. CDR3 loop: CATSDLTTTGEQFF. The CDR3 DNA reads as TGTGCCACCAGTGATTTGACGACGACAGGGGAGCAGTTCTTC.

On this clonotype: Germline and junction disagree at one end, which may indicate a read error. The chain combines TRBV10-3 with TRBJ2-1; perhaps TRBD1 as D (6 bases). TRBJ2-5 matches the DNA end more closely, so the J call is doubtful. The germline V gene encodes CDR1 ENHRY and CDR2 SYGVKD. The CDR3 loop spans 14 amino acids. CDR3 region: CASSESQGWETQYF. The DNA of the CDR3 is TGTGCCAGCAGTGAGTCTCAGGGGTGGGAGACCCAGTACTTC.

The chain recombines TRBV27 with TRBJ2-5; 11 bases match TRBD2. The end of the DNA aligns better with TRBJ2-7, so the J call may be wrong. The CDR3 spans 15 residues. In germline, CDR1 is MNHEY, CDR2 SMNVEV (reference sequence). The CDR3 DNA is TGTGCCAGCAGTTCACCTAGCGGGAGGCGGTACGAGCAGTACTTC. It yields the protein CASSSPSGRRYEQYF.

This clonotype has a count of ten or more. The rearrangement uses TRBV15 and TRBJ2-5; the match to TRBD1 covers 7 bases. V shed 0 bases and J 5 bases; nucleotides not matched to a gene: 9. Germline CDR1 is LNHNV and CDR2 is YYDKDF (reference sequence). This CDR3 comprises 16 residues. The CDR3 sequence is CATSRDLARGRETQYF. The CDR3 DNA sequence: TGTGCCACCAGCAGAGATTTGGCGAGGGGGCGGGAGACCCAGTACTTC.

The rearrangement uses TRBV6-1 and TRBJ2-5; the match to TRBD1 covers 12 bases. The DNA end lines up better with TRBJ2-7; the J call may be wrong. The CDR3 loop spans 14 amino acids. CDR1 and CDR2 from the germline V gene are MNHNS and SASEGT. The CDR3 spells CASSTGTGGGEQYF. The CDR3 nucleotides are TGTGCCAGCAGTACCGGGACAGGGGGCGGCGAGCAGTACTTC.

The V call is TRBV14, the J call TRBJ2-1, with D perhaps given as TRBD1 or TRBD2 (5 bases each). Germline V gene lookup returns CDR1 SGHDN and CDR2 FVKESK. The length of the CDR3 is 17 residues. V was shortened by 0 bases and J by 2 bases, with 14 bases between the two germline ends. The CDR3 coding sequence is TGTGCCAGCAGCCAAGAATCTACGGGACCGGCCTACAATGAGCAGTTCTTC. It yields the protein CASSQESTGPAYNEQFF. The full variable domain, with the rest looked up from reference TRBV14 and TRBJ2-1, is EAGVTQFPSHSVIEKGQTVTLRCDPISGHDNLYWYRRVMGKEIKFLLHFVKESKQDESGMPNNRFLAERTGGTYSTLKVQPAELEDSGVYFCASSQESTGPAYNEQFFGPGTRLTVL.

The chain carries TRBV6-5 and TRBJ2-5, with D uncertain. TRBJ2-7 explains the end of the DNA better; the J call may be wrong. The CDR3 sequence is 12 residues long. CDR1 and CDR2 from the germline V gene are MNHEY and SVGAGI. CDR3 nucleotide sequence: TGTGCCAGCAGTTTAGTGGGGTACGAGCAGTACTTC. It codes for CASSLVGYEQYF.

This clonotype counts as medium-sized (0.01 to 0.1%). The chain is built from TRBV7-2 and TRBJ2-2, with TRBD2 as a possible D gene (6 bases). The V gene lost 4 bases and the J gene lost 5 bases, with 11 bases spanning the gap. This CDR3 has 14 amino acids. Germline V gene data show CDR1 as SGHTA and CDR2 as FQGNSA. This CDR3 is CASSSGLGTGELFF. CDR3 DNA: TGTGCCAGCAGCTCGGGACTTGGGACCGGGGAGCTGTTTTTT.

The table lists this clonotype with a few counts. No conserved phenylalanine or tryptophan is present at the end of the CDR3, so a read error is the likely explanation. The limits of the CDR3 on the DNA are not certain, so only TCRdb's listed CDR3 is given. The chain carries TRBV25-1 and TRBJ2-1; the D call TRBD1 from the table was never checked on the DNA. CDR1 and CDR2 (germline): MGHDK, SYGVNS. With termini counted, the CDR3 has 14 amino acids. The CDR3: CASSEQGSVGMGPA.

V usage is TRBV27 and J usage is TRBJ2-2, with D tentatively TRBD2 (6 bases). The CDR3 is made up of 14 amino acids. The ends were cut back, 8 bases at V and 5 bases at J, with 15 bases in the middle. Germline assignment: CDR1 MNHEY and CDR2 SMNVEV (reference sequence). The CDR3 is CASARSGGTGELFF. CDR3 sequence (DNA): TGTGCCAGCGCCCGGTCCGGGGGAACCGGGGAGCTGTTTTTT.

The rearrangement uses TRBV6-1 and TRBJ2-1; D unclear. The V and J ends lost 2 bases and 2 bases respectively, with 16 bases between them. The CDR3 extends over 17 amino acids. Germline CDR1 is MNHNS and CDR2 is SASEGT. The CDR3 sequence is CASSEIRGYLTYNEQFF. The CDR3 DNA sequence: TGTGCCAGCAGTGAAATCCGCGGCTACCTTACCTACAATGAGCAGTTCTTC.

J is TRBJ1-1 and V is TRBV5-1; no clear D gene. CDR1 is SGHRS and CDR2 is YFSETQ in the germline V gene. The V gene lost 0 bases and the J gene lost 0 bases, with 9 bases spanning the gap. The CDR3 length is 15 residues. CDR3 bases: TGCGCCAGCAGCTTGGAATGGGGTTTGAACACTGAAGCTTTCTTT. It is translated as CASSLEWGLNTEAFF.

The V gene is TRBV12-3 or TRBV12-4, the J gene TRBJ2-1, with 7 bases fitting TRBD1. The DNA end is a closer match to TRBJ2-7, so the J assignment may be wrong. The CDR3 totals 12 residues. The CDR3 DNA reads as TGTGCCAGCAGTTTAGACAGGGGCGAGCAGTACTTC. Residues: CASSLDRGEQYF.

The chain links TRBV6-1 to TRBJ2-5; 8 nucleotides match TRBD1. The closer fit of TRBJ2-1 to the DNA end suggests the J call may be wrong. CDR1 and CDR2 (germline): MNHNS, SASEGT. This CDR3 is 14 amino acids long. CDR3 loop: CASTRGQVNNEQFF. DNA for the CDR3: TGTGCCAGCACCCGGGGACAGGTAAACAATGAGCAGTTCTTC.

The J gene is TRBJ2-4, the V gene TRBV7-2; D remains ambiguous. The CDR3 is 11 amino acids. The ends were cut back, 2 bases at V and 8 bases at J, with 4 bases in the middle. CDR1 and CDR2 (germline): SGHTA, FQGNSA. In nucleotides, the CDR3 is TGTGCCAGCAGCTTAAGGGACATTCAGTACTTC. Protein sequence: CASSLRDIQYF.

The rearrangement joins TRBV6-5 to TRBJ2-7; tentatively, D is TRBD1 or TRBD2 (6 bases each). Germline V CDR1 and CDR2: MNHEY, SVGAGI. V gave up 0 bases and J gave up 4 bases, with 13 bases separating them. This CDR3 is 15 amino acids long. CDR3 loop: CASSYSIGGGYEQYF. The CDR3 DNA reads as TGTGCCAGCAGTTACTCGATTGGAGGGGGGTACGAGCAGTACTTC.

This rearrangement joins TRBV7-3 to TRBJ2-7; D may be TRBD2 (6 bases). Trimming cost V 1 base and J 6 bases, with 13 bases left between them. This CDR3 has 14 residues. In germline, CDR1 is SGHTA, CDR2 FQGTGA. This chain's CDR3 is CASSLNQGGGEQYF. The CDR3 region has the DNA TGTGCCAGCAGCTTAAACCAGGGAGGAGGCGAGCAGTACTTC.

The rearrangement joins TRBV6-5 to TRBJ2-1; D call uncertain. The DNA end lines up better with TRBJ2-5; the J call may be wrong. The germline V gene has CDR1 MNHEY and CDR2 SVGAGI. The CDR3 sequence is 15 residues long. The CDR3 DNA reads TGTGCCAGCAGTTACTCGATTGGCGTACAAGAGACCCAGTACTTC. Protein product: CASSYSIGVQETQYF.

By sample share, this clonotype is large (0.1 to 1%). The genes are TRBV7-2 and TRBJ2-3, with D possibly being TRBD2 (6 bases). Germline CDR1 SGHTA, CDR2 FQGNSA. The CDR3 is 16 amino acids. V lost 5 bases, J lost 2 bases, and 17 bases lay in between. CDR3 residues: CASSPRYGGNTDTQYF. The DNA for the CDR3 is TGTGCCAGCAGCCCTAGGTACGGCGGGAACACAGATACGCAGTATTTT.

The V call is TRBV27, the J call TRBJ2-1; TRBD2 matches at 7 bases. The CDR3 spans 16 residues. V trimming: 2 bases; J trimming: 4 bases; junction bases outside the gene matches: 8. Germline CDR1 and CDR2: MNHEY and SMNVEV (reference sequence). CDR3: CASSLVAGAIYNEQFF. The CDR3 region has the DNA TGTGCCAGCAGTTTAGTAGCGGGTGCAATATACAATGAGCAGTTCTTC.